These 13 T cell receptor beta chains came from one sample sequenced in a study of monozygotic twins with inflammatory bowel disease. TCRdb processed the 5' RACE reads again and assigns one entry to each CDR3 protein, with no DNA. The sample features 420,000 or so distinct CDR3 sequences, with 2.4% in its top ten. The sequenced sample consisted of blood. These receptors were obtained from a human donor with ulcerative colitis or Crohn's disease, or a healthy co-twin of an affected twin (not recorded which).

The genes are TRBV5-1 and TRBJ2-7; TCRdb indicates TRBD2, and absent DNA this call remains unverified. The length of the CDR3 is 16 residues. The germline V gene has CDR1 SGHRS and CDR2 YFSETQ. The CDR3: CASSPGGLAGSYEQYF.

The CDR3 here is CASSLLRGNTGELFF. This chain connects TRBV5-1 to TRBJ2-2; TCRdb's D call of TRBD1 is untestable without DNA. CDR1 and CDR2 (germline): SGHRS, YFSETQ. The CDR3 contains 15 residues.

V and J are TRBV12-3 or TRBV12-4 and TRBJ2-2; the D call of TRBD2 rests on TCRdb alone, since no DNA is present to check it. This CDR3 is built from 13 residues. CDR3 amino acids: CASREDGTGELFF.

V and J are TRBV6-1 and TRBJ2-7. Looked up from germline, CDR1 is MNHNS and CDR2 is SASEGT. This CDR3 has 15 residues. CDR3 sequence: CASSPNLMVRNEQYF.

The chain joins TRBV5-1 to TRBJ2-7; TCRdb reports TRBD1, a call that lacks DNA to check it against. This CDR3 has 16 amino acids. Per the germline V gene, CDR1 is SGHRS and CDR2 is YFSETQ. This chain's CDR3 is CASSLGPGQGRNEQYF.

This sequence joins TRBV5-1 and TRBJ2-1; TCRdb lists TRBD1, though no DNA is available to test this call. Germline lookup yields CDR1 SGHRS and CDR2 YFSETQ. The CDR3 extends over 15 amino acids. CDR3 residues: CASSLDRAPVNEQFF. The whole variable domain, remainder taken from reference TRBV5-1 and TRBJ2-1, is KAGVTQTPRYLIKTRGQQVTLSCSPISGHRSVSWYQQTPGQGLQFLFEYFSETQRNKGNFPGRFSGRQFSNSRSEMNVSTLELGDSALYLCASSLDRAPVNEQFFGPGTRLTVL.

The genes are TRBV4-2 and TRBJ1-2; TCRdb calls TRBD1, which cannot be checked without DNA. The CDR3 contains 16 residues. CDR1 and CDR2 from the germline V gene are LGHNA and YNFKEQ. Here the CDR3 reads CASSPADGNSDYGYTF.

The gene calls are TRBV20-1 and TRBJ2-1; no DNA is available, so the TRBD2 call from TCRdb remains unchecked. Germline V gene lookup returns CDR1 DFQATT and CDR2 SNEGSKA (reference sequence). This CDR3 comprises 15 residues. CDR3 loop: CSARGLAGVYNEQFF.

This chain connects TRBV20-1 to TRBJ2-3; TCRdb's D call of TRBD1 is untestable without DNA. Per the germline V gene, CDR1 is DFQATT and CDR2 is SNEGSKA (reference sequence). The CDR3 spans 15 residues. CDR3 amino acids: CSASTAGGAKGTQYF.

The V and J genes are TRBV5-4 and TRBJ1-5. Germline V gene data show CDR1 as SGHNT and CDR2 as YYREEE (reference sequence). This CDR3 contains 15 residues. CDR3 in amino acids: CASSSGPNPSQPQHF.

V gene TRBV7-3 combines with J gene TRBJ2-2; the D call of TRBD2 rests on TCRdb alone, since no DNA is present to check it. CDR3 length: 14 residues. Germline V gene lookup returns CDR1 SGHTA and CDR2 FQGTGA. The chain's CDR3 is CASSLAGGNGELFF.

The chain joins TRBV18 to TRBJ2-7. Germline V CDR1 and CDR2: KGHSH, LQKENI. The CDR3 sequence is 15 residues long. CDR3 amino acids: CASSPGQMNSYEQYF.

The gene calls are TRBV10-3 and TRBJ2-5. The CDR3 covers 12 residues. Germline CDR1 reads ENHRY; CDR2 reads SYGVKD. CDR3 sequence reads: CAISDRQETQYF.